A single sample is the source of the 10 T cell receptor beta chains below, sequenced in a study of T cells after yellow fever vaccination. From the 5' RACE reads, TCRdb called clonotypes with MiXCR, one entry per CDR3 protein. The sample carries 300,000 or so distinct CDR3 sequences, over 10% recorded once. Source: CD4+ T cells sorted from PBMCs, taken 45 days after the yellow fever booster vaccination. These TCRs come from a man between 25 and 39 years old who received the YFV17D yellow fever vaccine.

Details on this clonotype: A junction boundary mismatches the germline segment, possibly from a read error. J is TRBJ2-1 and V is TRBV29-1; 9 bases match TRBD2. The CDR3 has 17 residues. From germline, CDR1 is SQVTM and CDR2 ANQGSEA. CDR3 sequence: CSVEAGGFPFADNEQFF. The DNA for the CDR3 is TGCAGCGTAGAAGCGGGAGGCTTCCCTTTCGCGGATAATGAGCAGTTCTTC.

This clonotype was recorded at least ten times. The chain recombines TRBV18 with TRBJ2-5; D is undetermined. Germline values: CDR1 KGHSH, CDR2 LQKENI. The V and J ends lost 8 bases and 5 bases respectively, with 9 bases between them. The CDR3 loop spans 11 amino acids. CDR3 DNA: TGTGCCAGCAGCCCCGGTGAGACCCAGTACTTC. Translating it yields CASSPGETQYF.

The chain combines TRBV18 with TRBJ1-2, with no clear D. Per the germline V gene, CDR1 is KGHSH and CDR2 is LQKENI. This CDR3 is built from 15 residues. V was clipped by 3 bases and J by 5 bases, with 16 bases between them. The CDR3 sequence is CASSPPAGSGYGYTF. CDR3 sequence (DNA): TGTGCCAGCTCACCCCCCGCCGGCAGTGGGTATGGCTACACCTTC.

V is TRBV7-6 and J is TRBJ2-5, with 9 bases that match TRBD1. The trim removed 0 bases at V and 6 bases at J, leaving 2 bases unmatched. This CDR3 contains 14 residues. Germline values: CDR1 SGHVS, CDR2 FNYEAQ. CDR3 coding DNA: TGTGCCAGCAGCTTAGCGGGACAGGGAAAGACCCAGTACTTC. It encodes CASSLAGQGKTQYF.

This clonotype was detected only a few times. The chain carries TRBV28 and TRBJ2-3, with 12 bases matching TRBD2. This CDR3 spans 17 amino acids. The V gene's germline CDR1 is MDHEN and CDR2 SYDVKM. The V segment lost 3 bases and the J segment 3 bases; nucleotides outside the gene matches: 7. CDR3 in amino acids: CASSFPPGTSGTDTQYF. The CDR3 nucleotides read TGTGCCAGCAGTTTCCCCCCAGGGACTAGCGGGACAGATACGCAGTATTTT.

The CDR3 loop reads CSVDRVGETQYF. CDR3 coding DNA: TGCAGCGTTGACAGGGTGGGAGAGACCCAGTACTTC. V is TRBV29-1 and J is TRBJ2-5, with a possible D match to TRBD1 (5 bases). The CDR3 spans 12 residues. Trimming stripped 3 bases from V and 4 bases from J, with 9 bases between. Germline loops: CDR1 SQVTM, CDR2 ANQGSEA.

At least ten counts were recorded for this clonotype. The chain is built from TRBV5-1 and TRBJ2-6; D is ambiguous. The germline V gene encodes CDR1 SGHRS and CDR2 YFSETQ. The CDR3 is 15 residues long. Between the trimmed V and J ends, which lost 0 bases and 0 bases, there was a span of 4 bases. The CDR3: CASSLDGSGANVLTF. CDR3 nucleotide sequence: TGCGCCAGCAGCTTGGATGGCTCTGGGGCCAACGTCCTGACTTTC.

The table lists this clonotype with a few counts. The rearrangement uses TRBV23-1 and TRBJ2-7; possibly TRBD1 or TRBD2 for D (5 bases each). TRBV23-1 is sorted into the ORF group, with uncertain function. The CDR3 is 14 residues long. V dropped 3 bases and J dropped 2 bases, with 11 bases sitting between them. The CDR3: CASSHWDPAYEQYF. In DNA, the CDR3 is TGCGCCAGCAGTCACTGGGACCCAGCCTACGAGCAGTACTTC.

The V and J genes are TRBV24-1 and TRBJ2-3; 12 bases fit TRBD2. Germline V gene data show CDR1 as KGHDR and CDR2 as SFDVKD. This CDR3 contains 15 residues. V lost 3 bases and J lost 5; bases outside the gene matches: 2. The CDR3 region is CATSDRLAGEDTQYF. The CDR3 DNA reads TGTGCCACCAGTGATCGACTAGCGGGAGAAGATACGCAGTATTTT.

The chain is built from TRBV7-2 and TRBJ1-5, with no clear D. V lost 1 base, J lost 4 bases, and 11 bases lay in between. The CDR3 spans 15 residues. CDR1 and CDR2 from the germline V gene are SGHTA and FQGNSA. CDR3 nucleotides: TGTGCCAGCAGCTTAGTTCCGAACCCGAATCAGCCCCAGCATTTT. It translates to CASSLVPNPNQPQHF.